One sample yielded the 27 T cell receptor beta chains listed below, sequenced in a study of radiotherapy plus CTLA-4 blockade in lung cancer. The data were produced by immunoSEQ multiplex PCR, yet TCRdb's version contains in-frame clones alone and is incomplete. Here the sample spans some 46,000 clones, 60% to 80% being singletons. Sequenced here: peripheral blood, sampled from a patient treated with radiotherapy plus ipilimumab. These receptors all come from a human donor with non-small cell lung cancer whose response to radiotherapy plus ipilimumab could not be evaluated.

The CDR3 sequence: CASKDRQGNNIQYF. The CDR3 nucleotides read TGTGCCAGCAAGGACCGACAGGGAAATAACATTCAGTACTTC. The chain carries TRBV27 and TRBJ2-4; TRBD1 aligns across 7 bases. CDR1 is MNHEY and CDR2 is SMNVEV in the germline V gene (reference sequence). This CDR3 is 14 amino acids long. The V segment lost 7 bases and the J segment 7 bases; nucleotides outside the gene matches: 10.

The V gene is TRBV19, the J gene TRBJ2-1; 9 nucleotides match TRBD2. The CDR3 loop spans 15 amino acids. V dropped 3 bases and J dropped 8; count of bases not matched to a gene: 8. Per germline, CDR1 LNHDA and CDR2 SQIVND (reference sequence). The CDR3 DNA sequence: TGTGCCAGTAGTATCTTAGCGGGAGTGGGGTATGAGCAGTTCTTC. Amino acid sequence: CASSILAGVGYEQFF.

This chain links TRBV19 with TRBJ1-1; TRBD1 matches 8 bases. The CDR3 contains 13 residues. Germline V lookup: CDR1 LNHDA, CDR2 SQIVND (reference sequence). Trimming at V came to 6 bases and at J to 2 bases, leaving 2 bases not matched to a gene. The chain's CDR3 is CASRGQANTEAFF. CDR3 nucleotide sequence: TGTGCCAGTAGGGGACAGGCTAACACTGAAGCTTTCTTT. The whole variable domain, filled in from reference TRBV19 and TRBJ1-1, reads DGGITQSPKYLFRKEGQNVTLSCEQNLNHDAMYWYRQDPGQGLRLIYYSQIVNDFQKGDIAEGYSVSREKKESFPLTVTSAQKNPTAFYLCASRGQANTEAFFGQGTRLTVV.

The CDR3 coding sequence is TGTGCCAGCAGCCTAATCCAGGGGCCGAATTCACCCCTCCACTTT. This codes for CASSLIQGPNSPLHF. The chain uses TRBV7-9 and TRBJ1-6; perhaps TRBD1 as D (6 bases). This CDR3 contains 15 residues. V lost 5 bases, J lost 7 bases, and 15 bases lay in between. Per germline, CDR1 SEHNR and CDR2 FQNEAQ (reference sequence).

Here the CDR3 reads CASSLGSYTEAFF. The DNA of the CDR3 is TGTGCCAGCAGCTTAGGGAGCTACACTGAAGCTTTCTTT. This rearrangement joins TRBV7-2 to TRBJ1-1; D ambiguous. Per germline, CDR1 SGHTA and CDR2 FQGNSA. V gave up 1 base and J gave up 3 bases, with 6 bases separating them. The CDR3 totals 13 residues.

The CDR3 sequence: CASSLLTGPNTGELFF. CDR3 DNA sequence: TGTGCCAGCAGCCTTTTAACAGGGCCGAACACCGGGGAGCTGTTTTTT. This chain links TRBV7-3 with TRBJ2-2, with a tentative D call TRBD1 (6 bases). V was trimmed by 5 bases and J by 0 bases, leaving 13 bases between them. This CDR3 spans 16 amino acids. The germline V gene encodes CDR1 SGHTA and CDR2 FQGTGA. Combining the CDR3 with reference TRBV7-3 and TRBJ2-2 gives the whole variable domain GAGVSQTPSNKVTEKGKYVELRCDPISGHTALYWYRQSLGQGPEFLIYFQGTGAADDSGLPNDRFFAVRPEGSVSTLKIQRTERGDSAVYLCASSLLTGPNTGELFFGEGSRLTVL.

The V call is TRBV6-1, the J call TRBJ1-1, with a tentative D call TRBD1 (5 bases). Germline V gene lookup returns CDR1 MNHNS and CDR2 SASEGT. V was cut by 6 bases and J by 4 bases, with 18 bases left in between. The CDR3 runs to 15 residues. Written as DNA, the CDR3 is TGTGCCAGCAGCCTGCCTCGAAACGGGGGCACTGAAGCTTTCTTT. It encodes CASSLPRNGGTEAFF.

The chain joins TRBV28 to TRBJ1-2; no clear D. V lost 3 bases and J 1 base, leaving 6 bases between the germline ends. Germline V lookup: CDR1 MDHEN, CDR2 SYDVKM. There are 13 residues in the CDR3. CDR3 in DNA: TGTGCCAGCAGTTTCGGGATTAACTATGGCTACACCTTC. Its protein product is CASSFGINYGYTF.

The chain joins TRBV11-3 to TRBJ2-5; 7 bases map to TRBD2. Germline CDR1 is SGHNT and CDR2 is YENEEA. The length of the CDR3 is 15 residues. V dropped 1 base and J dropped 3; count of bases not matched to a gene: 5. CDR3 amino acids: CASSLGGLAEETQYF. The DNA for the CDR3 is TGTGCCAGCAGCTTAGGGGGTCTAGCGGAAGAGACCCAGTACTTC.

V and J are TRBV9 and TRBJ1-6; 12 bases fit TRBD1. The CDR3 is 17 amino acids. Germline lookup yields CDR1 SGDLS and CDR2 YYNGEE. V dropped 0 bases and J dropped 6; count of bases not matched to a gene: 4. DNA of the CDR3: TGTGCCAGCAGCGTAGAGGGACAGGGGGCTCCTAATTCACCCCTCCACTTT. Residues: CASSVEGQGAPNSPLHF.

The rearrangement joins TRBV27 to TRBJ1-1; D ambiguous. The germline V gene has CDR1 MNHEY and CDR2 SMNVEV (reference sequence). V lost 6 bases and J 3 bases, leaving 11 bases between the germline ends. This CDR3 contains 13 residues. In nucleotides, the CDR3 is TGTGCCAGCAGCCTAACAGTCGACACTGAAGCTTTCTTT. Residues: CASSLTVDTEAFF.

The J gene is TRBJ2-1, the V gene TRBV5-1, with D tentatively TRBD2 (5 bases). The CDR3 is made up of 16 amino acids. CDR1 SGHRS and CDR2 YFSETQ come from the germline V gene. With 6 bases removed from V and 6 bases from J, the gap between germline ends came to 22 bases. The CDR3, as DNA: TGCGCCAGCATGTACGATAGTGGGAGTGGAGCCAATGAGCAGTTCTTC. As protein: CASMYDSGSGANEQFF.

This clone has only one observation. The chain links TRBV18 to TRBJ1-4; 9 positions agree with TRBD1. The CDR3 is 18 residues long. V dropped 3 bases and J dropped 3; count of bases not matched to a gene: 11. In germline, CDR1 is KGHSH, CDR2 LQKENI. The CDR3 region is CASSPTPGQGGSNEKLFF. CDR3 nucleotides: TGTGCCAGCTCACCTACCCCGGGACAGGGAGGCTCTAATGAAAAACTGTTTTTT.

The chain combines TRBV6-6 with TRBJ2-5, with 11 nucleotides matching TRBD2. V was pared by 5 bases and J by 3 bases, with 5 bases of the junction left unmatched. This CDR3 spans 15 amino acids. The germline gives CDR1 MNHNY, CDR2 SVGAGI (reference sequence). CDR3 in DNA: TGTGCCAGCAGTCGACCGGGACTAGCGGAAGAGACCCAGTACTTC. Residues: CASSRPGLAEETQYF.

The chain couples TRBV4-1 to TRBJ2-7, with TRBD1 matching 8 bases. Germline-derived CDR1 and CDR2 are MGHRA and YSYEKL. The CDR3 is 14 residues long. The trim removed 0 bases at V and 4 bases at J, leaving 2 bases unmatched. The DNA of the CDR3 is TGCGCCAGCAGCCAAGAAAGGACAGGGTACGAGCAGTACTTC. It encodes CASSQERTGYEQYF.

This chain joins TRBV5-4 and TRBJ2-2; 7 bases map to TRBD1. Germline-derived CDR1 and CDR2 are SGHNT and YYREEE (reference sequence). The CDR3 spans 15 residues. The trim removed 2 bases at V and 7 bases at J, leaving 8 bases unmatched. CDR3 DNA sequence: TGTGCCAGCAGCTTTGTAGGGGGCCCTAGCGGGGAGCTGTTTTTT. The encoded protein is CASSFVGGPSGELFF.

The chain recombines TRBV27 with TRBJ1-1; weak D call: TRBD1 (5 bases). The germline V and J ends were trimmed by 5 bases and 0 bases, with 7 bases remaining between them. CDR1 and CDR2 (germline): MNHEY, SMNVEV (reference sequence). This CDR3 spans 13 amino acids. The DNA for the CDR3 is TGTGCCAGCAGTGTGACAGTGAACACTGAAGCTTTCTTT. Protein: CASSVTVNTEAFF.

This chain links TRBV14 with TRBJ2-7; TRBD2 aligns across 10 bases. J gave up 4 bases and V 4 bases, and 7 bases lay outside the gene matches. The CDR3 extends over 15 amino acids. Per germline, CDR1 SGHDN and CDR2 FVKESK. CDR3 DNA sequence: TGTGCCAGCAGCCCGAGTAGCGGGAGGTTTTACGAGCAGTACTTC. It encodes CASSPSSGRFYEQYF.

This clone was observed once. CDR3 protein: CASSVEPGGNQPQHF. The CDR3 DNA reads TGTGCCAGCAGCGTAGAGCCAGGGGGCAATCAGCCCCAGCATTTT. The chain recombines TRBV9 with TRBJ1-5; perhaps TRBD1 as D (6 bases). Trimming stripped 0 bases from V and 2 bases from J, with 9 bases between. The germline gives CDR1 SGDLS, CDR2 YYNGEE. The CDR3 contains 15 residues.

V usage is TRBV4-2 and J usage is TRBJ2-1; D is possibly TRBD2 (6 bases). The length of the CDR3 is 15 residues. Trimming shortened V by 0 bases and J by 7 bases, and 13 bases separated the two germline ends. Germline assignment: CDR1 LGHNA and CDR2 YNFKEQ. CDR3 sequence reads: CASSQDFGGWNEQFF. The CDR3 nucleotides read TGTGCCAGCAGCCAAGACTTCGGAGGGTGGAATGAGCAGTTCTTC.

This chain links TRBV18 with TRBJ2-7, with TRBD1 matching 7 bases. Germline CDR1 KGHSH, CDR2 LQKENI. The CDR3 loop spans 16 amino acids. After removal of 1 base from V and 0 bases from J, the junction contained 6 bases not matched to a gene. The CDR3 DNA reads as TGTGCCAGCTCACCACGGCGAGGGGGCCTCTCCTACGAGCAGTACTTC. Its translation: CASSPRRGGLSYEQYF.

The rearrangement joins TRBV30 to TRBJ1-5, with D hard to call. V lost 4 bases, J lost 2 bases, and 6 bases lay in between. This CDR3 is built from 12 residues. The germline V gene has CDR1 GTSNPN and CDR2 SVGIG (reference sequence). CDR3 DNA: TGTGCCTGGAACGGGGGCAATCAGCCCCAGCATTTT. Amino acid sequence: CAWNGGNQPQHF.

This clone turned up a few times. This rearrangement joins TRBV9 to TRBJ1-1, with D perhaps TRBD1 (6 bases). Deletions cut 2 bases from V and 3 bases from J, with 8 bases between. Germline CDR1 is SGDLS and CDR2 is YYNGEE. CDR3 length equals 13 residues. The CDR3 bases are TGTGCCAGCAGCGTGGGGGCCCACACTGAAGCTTTCTTT. Its translation is CASSVGAHTEAFF.

The gene calls are TRBV7-6 and TRBJ2-3, with no clear D. Trimming removed 5 bases from V and 0 bases from J, with 15 bases in between. This CDR3 spans 16 amino acids. Germline V CDR1 and CDR2: SGHVS, FNYEAQ. As DNA, the CDR3 is TGTGCCAGCAGCCTCGACACTTCGGCTAGCACAGATACGCAGTATTTT. Translation gives CASSLDTSASTDTQYF.

The chain links TRBV7-2 to TRBJ1-5; a weak D match, TRBD1 (5 bases). The CDR3 is 14 residues long. Trimming left V 5 bases short and J 6 bases short, with 14 bases between. Germline CDR1 and CDR2: SGHTA and FQGNSA. In DNA, the CDR3 is TGTGCCAGCAGCCTAAACCCGGGGGGTCAGCCCCAGCATTTT. Translated: CASSLNPGGQPQHF.

The J gene is TRBJ1-2, the V gene TRBV5-5; possible D gene TRBD1, 6 bases. Germline CDR1 reads SGHKS; CDR2 reads YYEKEE (reference sequence). Trimming took off 2 bases at V and 0 bases at J, with 11 bases between the two ends. This CDR3 comprises 15 residues. The CDR3 nucleotides are TGTGCCAGCAGCTTCGACAGGTCCCCTAACTATGGCTACACCTTC. It specifies CASSFDRSPNYGYTF.

This sequence joins TRBV25-1 and TRBJ1-6; no firm D call. Trimming took 4 bases from V and 4 from J, leaving 8 bases between them. This CDR3 has 14 amino acids. Looked up from germline, CDR1 is MGHDK and CDR2 is SYGVNS. In DNA, the CDR3 is TGTGCCAGCAGTGTGGGCCCTTATAATTCACCCCTCCACTTT. Its translation: CASSVGPYNSPLHF. Full variable domain (remainder filled in from reference TRBV25-1 and TRBJ1-6): EADIYQTPRYLVIGTGKKITLECSQTMGHDKMYWYQQDPGMELHLIHYSYGVNSTEKGDLSSESTVSRIRTEHFPLTLESARPSHTSQYLCASSVGPYNSPLHFGNGTRLTVT.